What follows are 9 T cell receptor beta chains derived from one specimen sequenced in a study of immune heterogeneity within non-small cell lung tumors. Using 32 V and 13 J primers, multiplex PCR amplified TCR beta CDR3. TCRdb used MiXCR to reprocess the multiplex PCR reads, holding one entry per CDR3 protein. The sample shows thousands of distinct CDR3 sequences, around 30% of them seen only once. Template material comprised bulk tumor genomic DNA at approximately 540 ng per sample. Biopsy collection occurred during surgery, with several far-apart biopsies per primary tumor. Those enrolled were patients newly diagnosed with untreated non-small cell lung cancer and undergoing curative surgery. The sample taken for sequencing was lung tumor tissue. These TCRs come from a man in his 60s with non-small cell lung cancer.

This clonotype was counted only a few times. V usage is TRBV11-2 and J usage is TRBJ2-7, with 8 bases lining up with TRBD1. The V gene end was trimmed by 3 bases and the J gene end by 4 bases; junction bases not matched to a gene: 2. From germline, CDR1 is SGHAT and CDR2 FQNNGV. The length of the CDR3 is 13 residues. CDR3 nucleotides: TGTGCCAGCAGCTTTGACAGGGGTTACGAGCAGTACTTC. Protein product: CASSFDRGYEQYF.

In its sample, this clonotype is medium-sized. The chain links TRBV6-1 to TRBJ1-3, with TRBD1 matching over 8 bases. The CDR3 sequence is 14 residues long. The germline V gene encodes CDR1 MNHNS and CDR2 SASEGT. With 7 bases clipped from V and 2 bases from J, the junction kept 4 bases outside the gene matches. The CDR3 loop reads CASTTGGAGNTIYF. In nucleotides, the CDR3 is TGTGCCAGCACTACAGGGGGTGCTGGAAACACCATATATTTT.

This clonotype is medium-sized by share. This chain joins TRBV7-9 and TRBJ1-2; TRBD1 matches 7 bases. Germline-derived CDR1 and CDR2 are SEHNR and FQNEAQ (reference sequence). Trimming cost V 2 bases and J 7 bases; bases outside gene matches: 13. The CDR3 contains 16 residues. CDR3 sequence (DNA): TGTGCCAGCAGCTTAAGAGTCGGGACAGAGGGCTCTGGCTACACCTTC. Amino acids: CASSLRVGTEGSGYTF.

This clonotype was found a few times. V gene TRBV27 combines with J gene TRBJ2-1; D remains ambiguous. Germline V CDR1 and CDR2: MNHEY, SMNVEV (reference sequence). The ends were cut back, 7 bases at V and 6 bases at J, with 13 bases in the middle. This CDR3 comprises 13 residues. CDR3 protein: CASISRIGNEQFF. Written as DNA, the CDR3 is TGTGCCAGCATTAGCAGGATAGGCAATGAGCAGTTCTTC.

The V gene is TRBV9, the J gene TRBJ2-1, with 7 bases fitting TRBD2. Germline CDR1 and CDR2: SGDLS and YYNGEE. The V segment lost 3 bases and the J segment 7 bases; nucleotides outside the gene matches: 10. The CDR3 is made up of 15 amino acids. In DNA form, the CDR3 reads TGTGCCAGCAGCGGCCAGTGGGGGGGGGGGAATGAGCAGTTCTTC. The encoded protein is CASSGQWGGGNEQFF.

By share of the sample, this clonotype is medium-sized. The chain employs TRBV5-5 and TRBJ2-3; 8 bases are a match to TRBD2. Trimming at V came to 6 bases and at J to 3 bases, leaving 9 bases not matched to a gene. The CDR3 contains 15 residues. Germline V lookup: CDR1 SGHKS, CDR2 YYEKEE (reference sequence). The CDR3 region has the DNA TGTGCCAGCAACCCAACTAGCGGATCAACAGATACGCAGTATTTT. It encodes CASNPTSGSTDTQYF.

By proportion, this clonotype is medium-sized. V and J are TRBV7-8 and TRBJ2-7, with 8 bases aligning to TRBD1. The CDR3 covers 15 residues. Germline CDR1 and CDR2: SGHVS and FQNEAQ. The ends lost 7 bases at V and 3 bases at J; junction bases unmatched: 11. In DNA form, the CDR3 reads TGTGCCAGCAACCCAAGACAGGGGAAATTCTACGAGCAGTACTTC. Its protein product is CASNPRQGKFYEQYF.

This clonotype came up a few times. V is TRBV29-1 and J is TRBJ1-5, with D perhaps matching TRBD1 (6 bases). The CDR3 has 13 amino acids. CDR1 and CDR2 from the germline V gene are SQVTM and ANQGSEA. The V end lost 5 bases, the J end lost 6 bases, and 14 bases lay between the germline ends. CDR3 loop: CSVWGGVGQPQHF. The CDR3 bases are TGCAGCGTTTGGGGGGGCGTTGGTCAGCCCCAGCATTTT.

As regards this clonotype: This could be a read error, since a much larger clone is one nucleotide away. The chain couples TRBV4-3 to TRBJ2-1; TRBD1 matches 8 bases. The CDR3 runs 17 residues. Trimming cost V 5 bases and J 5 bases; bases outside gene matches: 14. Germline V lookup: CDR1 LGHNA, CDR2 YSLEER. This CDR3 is CASSEGPTGGLHNEQFF. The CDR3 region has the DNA TGCGCCAGCAGCGAAGGACCAACAGGGGGTCTCCACAATGAGCAGTTCTTC.